This entry lists 21 T cell receptor beta chains sequenced from one sample in a study of cytomegalovirus exposure and HLA in healthy donors (dated by TCRdb to 2015 to 2018). Library construction relied on the immunoSEQ multiplex PCR assay. The source is immuneACCESS, and TCRdb retained only in-frame sequences with V and J called. Part of the clones is not carried over; for the studies checked, unresolved V genes explain less than half of this, and the remainder is unexplained. The sample table contains about 88,000 clones; only one count was recorded for approximately 96% of them. More than 0.65% of the sample is taken by the ten largest. Sequenced sample: PBMCs. The receptors were gathered from a man aged 18 to 35 in good health and CMV-seronegative.

The genes are TRBV5-6 and TRBJ2-4; TRBD1 matches at 7 bases. The ends lost 6 bases at V and 3 bases at J; junction bases unmatched: 12. The length of the CDR3 is 16 residues. Germline values: CDR1 SGHDT, CDR2 YYEEEE. The CDR3 loop is CASTNSKDRYKNIQYF. The DNA of the CDR3 is TGTGCCAGCACCAATTCCAAGGACAGGTACAAAAACATTCAGTACTTC.

This chain connects TRBV19 to TRBJ2-2; 10 bases match TRBD2. V gave up 3 bases and J gave up 4 bases; unmatched junction bases: 5. CDR1 and CDR2 from the germline V gene are LNHDA and SQIVND (reference sequence). This CDR3 spans 16 amino acids. CDR3 loop: CASSIAAGGPTGELFF. In nucleotides, the CDR3 is TGTGCCAGTAGTATCGCAGCGGGAGGGCCCACCGGGGAGCTGTTTTTT.

The chain combines TRBV4-3 with TRBJ2-1, with 8 bases aligning to TRBD2. CDR1 and CDR2 from the germline V gene are LGHNA and YSLEER. J gave up 0 bases and V 4 bases, and 11 bases lay outside the gene matches. This CDR3 region has 18 residues. The CDR3 bases are TGCGCCAGCAGCCTTCTAGAGGCAGCGGGGGACTCCTACAATGAGCAGTTCTTC. Translation gives CASSLLEAAGDSYNEQFF.

The chain employs TRBV5-4 and TRBJ2-3, with 7 bases lining up with TRBD1. With 5 bases clipped from V and 5 bases from J, the junction kept 5 bases outside the gene matches. This CDR3 region has 13 residues. Germline V lookup: CDR1 SGHNT, CDR2 YYREEE (reference sequence). CDR3: CASSPDREDTQYF. Here the CDR3 DNA reads TGTGCCAGCAGTCCTGACAGGGAAGATACGCAGTATTTT.

The chain carries TRBV19 and TRBJ2-5, with 9 bases aligning to TRBD2. Germline V gene sequence: CDR1 LNHDA, CDR2 SQIVND (reference sequence). After removal of 5 bases from V and 6 bases from J, the junction contained 10 bases not matched to a gene. The CDR3 consists of 15 residues. CDR3 sequence reads: CASSPSSGSVKTQYF. The CDR3 nucleotides read TGTGCCAGTAGTCCGAGTAGCGGGAGCGTAAAGACCCAGTACTTC.

This clone was recorded once. This chain uses TRBV4-1 with TRBJ1-2, with D possibly TRBD1 on 5 matching bases. The germline V gene encodes CDR1 MGHRA and CDR2 YSYEKL. CDR3 length: 15 residues. Trimming took off 0 bases at V and 3 bases at J, with 11 bases between the two ends. The CDR3 region is CASSQERDRDYGYTF. The CDR3, as DNA: TGCGCCAGCAGCCAAGAGCGGGACCGTGACTATGGCTACACCTTC.

The chain carries TRBV23-1 and TRBJ1-4, with D possibly being TRBD1 (5 bases). TRBV23-1 has ORF status, its function being uncertain. The CDR3 extends over 15 amino acids. Trimming pared 7 bases from V and 5 bases from J, leaving 17 bases between. For the CDR3, the DNA is TGCGCCAGCACGGAGACAGCAACTTTAAATGAAAAACTGTTTTTT. Translating it yields CASTETATLNEKLFF.

The chain employs TRBV4-1 and TRBJ2-5; 7 nucleotides match TRBD2. The trim removed 0 bases at V and 5 bases at J, leaving 6 bases unmatched. Germline assignment: CDR1 MGHRA and CDR2 YSYEKL. The CDR3 is 15 amino acids. The CDR3 loop is CASSQDRAGRETQYF. CDR3 nucleotides: TGCGCCAGCAGCCAAGATCGAGCGGGAAGGGAGACCCAGTACTTC.

This chain connects TRBV9 to TRBJ1-2; perhaps TRBD1 as D (6 bases). Trimming removed 4 bases at V and 8 bases at J, with 18 bases between. CDR3 size: 14 residues. The V gene's germline CDR1 is SGDLS and CDR2 YYNGEE. CDR3 DNA sequence: TGTGCCAGCAGCCCCCGGGGGGGGGCCGTAGGCTACACCTTC. Translated: CASSPRGGAVGYTF.

Here the CDR3 DNA reads TGTGCCAGCCATCCCCTCAGGGATGGGGCCAACGTCCTGACTTTC. Protein product: CASHPLRDGANVLTF. This chain connects TRBV6-5 to TRBJ2-6; tentatively, D is TRBD1 (5 bases). CDR1 is MNHEY and CDR2 is SVGAGI in the germline V gene. V lost 8 bases, J lost 3 bases, and 14 bases lay in between. The CDR3 length is 15 residues.

The V call is TRBV5-4, the J call TRBJ1-1; D is ambiguous. Trimming pared 0 bases from V and 5 bases from J, leaving 8 bases between. Germline lookup yields CDR1 SGHNT and CDR2 YYREEE (reference sequence). The CDR3 contains 13 residues. The CDR3 reads CASSLARRTEAFF. The CDR3 DNA reads as TGTGCCAGCAGCTTGGCGAGGAGGACTGAAGCTTTCTTT.

V and J are TRBV27 and TRBJ2-7; D may be TRBD2 (6 bases). This CDR3 region has 18 residues. Germline V gene data show CDR1 as MNHEY and CDR2 as SMNVEV (reference sequence). Trimming stripped 5 bases from V and 0 bases from J, with 23 bases between. CDR3 sequence reads: CASSLNRLLAPSSYEQYV. The CDR3 coding sequence is TGTGCCAGCAGTCTAAATAGGCTCCTAGCGCCTAGCTCCTACGAGCAGTACGTC.

This chain joins TRBV5-1 and TRBJ2-1; TRBD2 aligns across 11 bases. Trimming took 3 bases from V and 2 from J; bases not matched to a gene: 4. Germline CDR1 and CDR2: SGHRS and YFSETQ. The CDR3 consists of 16 residues. The CDR3: CASSSGLAVTYNEQFF. The CDR3 DNA sequence: TGCGCCAGCAGCTCGGGACTAGCGGTTACCTACAATGAGCAGTTCTTC.

This chain connects TRBV19 to TRBJ2-1, with TRBD1 as a possible D gene (5 bases). CDR3 length: 15 residues. Trimming pared 5 bases from V and 0 bases from J, leaving 11 bases between. Germline CDR1 reads LNHDA; CDR2 reads SQIVND (reference sequence). This chain's CDR3 is CASSVFDSSYNEQFF. DNA of the CDR3: TGTGCCAGTAGTGTGTTTGACAGCTCCTACAATGAGCAGTTCTTC. Combining the CDR3 with reference TRBV19 and TRBJ2-1 gives the whole variable domain DGGITQSPKYLFRKEGQNVTLSCEQNLNHDAMYWYRQDPGQGLRLIYYSQIVNDFQKGDIAEGYSVSREKKESFPLTVTSAQKNPTAFYLCASSVFDSSYNEQFFGPGTRLTVL.

The chain joins TRBV7-9 to TRBJ2-7, with 7 nucleotides matching TRBD1. The V gene's germline CDR1 is SEHNR and CDR2 FQNEAQ (reference sequence). V shed 5 bases, J shed 6 bases, and the junction held 10 bases outside the gene matches. The CDR3 runs 14 residues. The CDR3 here is CASSPRDRFGEQYF. DNA for the CDR3: TGTGCCAGCAGCCCCCGGGACAGATTCGGCGAGCAGTACTTC. The variable domain in full, with the rest retrieved from reference TRBV7-9 and TRBJ2-7, is DTGVSQNPRHKITKRGQNVTFRCDPISEHNRLYWYRQTLGQGPEFLTYFQNEAQLEKSRLLSDRFSAERPKGSFSTLEIQRTEQGDSAMYLCASSPRDRFGEQYFGPGTRLTVT.

The rearrangement joins TRBV7-9 to TRBJ2-2; 7 bases are a match to TRBD2. The CDR3 consists of 17 residues. V gave up 4 bases and J gave up 7 bases; unmatched junction bases: 15. CDR1 and CDR2 from the germline V gene are SEHNR and FQNEAQ (reference sequence). The CDR3 DNA reads TGTGCCAGCAGCTCCTCGGGGGGTGGGGGAACCGACGGGGAGCTGTTTTTT. It codes for CASSSSGGGGTDGELFF. Supplemented by reference TRBV7-9 and TRBJ2-2, the full variable domain reads DTGVSQNPRHKITKRGQNVTFRCDPISEHNRLYWYRQTLGQGPEFLTYFQNEAQLEKSRLLSDRFSAERPKGSFSTLEIQRTEQGDSAMYLCASSSSGGGGTDGELFFGEGSRLTVL.

This clone was seen a single time. This chain connects TRBV27 to TRBJ2-3, with 9 bases that match TRBD1. After removal of 0 bases from V and 2 bases from J, the junction contained 6 bases not matched to a gene. The germline V gene encodes CDR1 MNHEY and CDR2 SMNVEV (reference sequence). The CDR3 runs to 17 residues. The CDR3 DNA reads TGTGCCAGCAGTTTATCGATAGGGACAGGGTACACAGATACGCAGTATTTT. Translating it yields CASSLSIGTGYTDTQYF.

This clone was detected only once. The J gene is TRBJ1-2, the V gene TRBV29-1; 7 bases match TRBD1. The germline V gene has CDR1 SQVTM and CDR2 ANQGSEA. The CDR3 is made up of 14 amino acids. The V segment lost 4 bases and the J segment 2 bases; nucleotides outside the gene matches: 7. CDR3 bases: TGCAGCGTTGCTCAAGGGGGCGCCAACTATGGCTACACCTTC. Translated: CSVAQGGANYGYTF. The variable domain in full, completed from reference TRBV29-1 and TRBJ1-2, reads SAVISQKPSRDICQRGTSLTIQCQVDSQVTMMFWYRQQPGQSLTLIATANQGSEATYESGFVIDKFPISRPNLTFSTLTVSNMSPEDSSIYLCSVAQGGANYGYTFGSGTRLTVV.

This chain connects TRBV19 to TRBJ1-2; D gene unclear. Germline values: CDR1 LNHDA, CDR2 SQIVND (reference sequence). V was trimmed by 5 bases and J by 8 bases, leaving 21 bases between them. CDR3 size: 15 residues. The CDR3 coding sequence is TGTGCCAGTAGTCCCAGGCAGGAGGTACCTCGAGGCTACACCTTC. Residues: CASSPRQEVPRGYTF.

V is TRBV7-9 and J is TRBJ1-5, with D perhaps matching TRBD1 (6 bases). Between the trimmed V and J ends, which lost 6 bases and 4 bases, there was a span of 13 bases. Germline CDR1 SEHNR, CDR2 FQNEAQ (reference sequence). The CDR3 extends over 14 amino acids. CDR3 sequence reads: CASSMAGTNQPQHF. The DNA of the CDR3 is TGTGCCAGCAGTATGGCAGGGACAAATCAGCCCCAGCATTTT. The full variable domain, in which reference TRBV7-9 and TRBJ1-5 provide the parts outside the CDR3, is DTGVSQNPRHKITKRGQNVTFRCDPISEHNRLYWYRQTLGQGPEFLTYFQNEAQLEKSRLLSDRFSAERPKGSFSTLEIQRTEQGDSAMYLCASSMAGTNQPQHFGDGTRLSIL.

V usage is TRBV6-6 and J usage is TRBJ2-5; TRBD1 aligns across 10 bases. Germline trimming cut 4 bases from V and 5 bases from J; bases unmatched to any gene: 10. The CDR3 has 16 residues. CDR1 and CDR2 (germline): MNHNY, SVGAGI (reference sequence). The CDR3 DNA reads as TGTGCCAGCAGTTGGCCGGGACAGGGGTATCCGGAGACCCAGTACTTC. Amino acids: CASSWPGQGYPETQYF.